Following are 19 T cell receptor beta chains from one sample sequenced in a study of blood T cell repertoires in COVID-19. The assay was immunoSEQ multiplex PCR, and TCRdb's table has in-frame clones only and misses some. The profile shows approximately 220,000 clones, under 90% of them singletons. Sequenced: PBMCs or T cells enriched from blood (not recorded which). These receptors originate from a woman in her 30s with acute COVID-19.

The chain is built from TRBV7-9 and TRBJ1-4; 9 nucleotides agree with TRBD1. The ends lost 5 bases at V and 5 bases at J; junction bases unmatched: 15. In germline, CDR1 is SEHNR, CDR2 FQNEAQ (reference sequence). The CDR3 totals 18 residues. The CDR3 loop is CASSTTSRDRVSNEKLFF. In nucleotides, the CDR3 is TGTGCCAGCAGCACGACGTCCCGGGACAGGGTTTCAAATGAAAAACTGTTTTTT.

There are a few counts of this clone. Compared with germline, one end of the junction differs, possibly owing to a read error. The chain joins TRBV15 to TRBJ1-4, with 9 bases matching TRBD1. CDR1 and CDR2 (germline): LNHNV, YYDKDF (reference sequence). The CDR3 sequence is 13 residues long. The CDR3: CATSKDRGSGKPF. CDR3 sequence (DNA): TGTGCCACCAGCAAGGACAGGGGAAGTGGGAAGCCGTTT.

The chain uses TRBV14 and TRBJ2-7, with 7 bases that match TRBD1. The CDR3 covers 14 residues. Germline V lookup: CDR1 SGHDN, CDR2 FVKESK. V lost 5 bases, J lost 2 bases, and 6 bases stayed unmatched. The CDR3 loop reads CASSSGTATYEQYF. The CDR3 coding sequence is TGTGCCAGCAGCTCCGGGACAGCGACCTACGAGCAGTACTTC.

The chain combines TRBV19 with TRBJ2-3; TRBD1 is a possible D gene (6 bases). Between the trimmed V and J ends, which lost 7 bases and 2 bases, there was a span of 13 bases. Per germline, CDR1 LNHDA and CDR2 SQIVND (reference sequence). The CDR3 is 14 residues long. As DNA, the CDR3 is TGTGCCAGTACCGCGACAGGCCCCACAGATACGCAGTATTTT. This translates into CASTATGPTDTQYF.

The chain links TRBV24-1 to TRBJ2-7; TRBD2 might be the D (6 bases). This CDR3 spans 13 amino acids. The germline V and J ends were trimmed by 5 bases and 3 bases, with 10 bases remaining between them. Germline-derived CDR1 and CDR2 are KGHDR and SFDVKD. The CDR3 coding sequence is TGTGCCACCAGTGCTGCGGAGGGCTACGAGCAGTACTTC. Protein sequence: CATSAAEGYEQYF.

The table lists this clone with a few counts. The rearrangement joins TRBV2 to TRBJ1-1, with 8 positions matching TRBD1. The CDR3 runs to 13 residues. Trimming cost V 7 bases and J 4 bases; bases outside gene matches: 5. CDR1 is SNHLY, CDR2 FYNNEI, per germline. CDR3 nucleotides: TGTGCCAGCATCCTCGACAGGGGCACTGAAGCTTTCTTT. This sequence encodes CASILDRGTEAFF.

This clone appeared a few times. The V call is TRBV30, the J call TRBJ1-1; D is perhaps TRBD1 (6 bases). Germline-derived CDR1 and CDR2 are GTSNPN and SVGIG (reference sequence). The ends were cut back, 1 base at V and 2 bases at J, with 8 bases in the middle. The CDR3 is made up of 13 amino acids. Written as DNA, the CDR3 is TGTGCCTGGAGTGGGGACAAAAACACTGAAGCTTTCTTT. Its translation: CAWSGDKNTEAFF. The full variable domain, rest sourced from reference TRBV30 and TRBJ1-1, is SQTIHQWPATLVQPVGSPLSLECTVEGTSNPNLYWYRQAAGRGLQLLFYSVGIGQISSEVPQNLSASRPQDRQFILSSKKLLLSDSGFYLCAWSGDKNTEAFFGQGTRLTVV.

This chain uses TRBV2 with TRBJ1-1; 9 bases are shared with TRBD1. Losses at the gene ends were 5 bases for V and 4 bases for J; bases not matched to a gene: 5. The CDR3 extends over 14 amino acids. CDR1 is SNHLY and CDR2 is FYNNEI in the germline V gene. CDR3 amino acids: CASSRGQGTTEAFF. The DNA for the CDR3 is TGTGCCAGCAGTCGGGGACAGGGAACCACTGAAGCTTTCTTT.

The rearrangement uses TRBV5-1 and TRBJ2-3; 11 bases map to TRBD2. V lost 4 bases to trimming and J lost 2 bases; unmatched junction nucleotides: 6. CDR1 and CDR2 from the germline V gene are SGHRS and YFSETQ. There are 16 residues in the CDR3. For the CDR3, the DNA is TGCGCCAGCAGCCCGATAGCGGGGGGGTCCACAGATACGCAGTATTTT. Translation gives CASSPIAGGSTDTQYF.

The V and J genes are TRBV28 and TRBJ2-1, with unresolved D. V shed 4 bases and J shed 0 bases, with 7 bases lying between them. The CDR3 totals 14 residues. Germline CDR1 reads MDHEN; CDR2 reads SYDVKM. CDR3 sequence reads: CASSSVNSYNEQFF. Here the CDR3 DNA reads TGTGCCAGCAGTTCCGTAAACTCCTACAATGAGCAGTTCTTC.

The V gene is TRBV5-1, the J gene TRBJ1-3; no clear D. The germline V and J ends were trimmed by 4 bases and 0 bases, with 14 bases remaining between them. The germline V gene encodes CDR1 SGHRS and CDR2 YFSETQ. This CDR3 is 16 amino acids long. The CDR3 region has the DNA TGCGCCAGCAGCGCTCAGCGGGTCTCCTCTGGAAACACCATATATTTT. Translated: CASSAQRVSSGNTIYF.

The rearrangement joins TRBV19 to TRBJ2-3; D may be TRBD2 (6 bases). Germline CDR1 LNHDA, CDR2 SQIVND (reference sequence). The V end lost 4 bases, the J end lost 2 bases, and 10 bases lay between the germline ends. The CDR3 is 14 residues long. CDR3 coding DNA: TGTGCCAGTAGTAGGGGACTTCTCACAGATACGCAGTATTTT. Amino acid sequence: CASSRGLLTDTQYF.

The CDR3 region has the DNA TGTGCCAGCAGCTTAGACCCCCCGGGACAGGCGAATTCACCCCTCCACTTT. This encodes CASSLDPPGQANSPLHF. This rearrangement joins TRBV7-2 to TRBJ1-6, with 8 bases aligning to TRBD1. Unmatched junction bases numbered 9, after V lost 1 base and J lost 7 bases. Germline V gene data show CDR1 as SGHTA and CDR2 as FQGNSA. The CDR3 extends over 17 amino acids.

This clone was seen once. The V and J genes are TRBV2 and TRBJ2-7; D might be TRBD2 (5 bases). The germline V and J ends were trimmed by 6 bases and 5 bases, with 17 bases remaining between them. Germline loops: CDR1 SNHLY, CDR2 FYNNEI. This CDR3 has 14 amino acids. The CDR3, as DNA: TGTGCCAGCAGAGGCTTTGTAGACGGGGACGAGCAGTACTTC. As protein: CASRGFVDGDEQYF.

The chain is built from TRBV19 and TRBJ1-1, with D maybe TRBD1 (5 bases). V lost 5 bases, J lost 7 bases, and 14 bases lay in between. Germline CDR1 is LNHDA and CDR2 is SQIVND (reference sequence). This CDR3 contains 13 residues. The CDR3 DNA reads TGTGCCAGTAGTTCCCTGACAGCCCTTGAAGCTTTCTTT. This encodes CASSSLTALEAFF. The whole variable domain, filled in from reference TRBV19 and TRBJ1-1, reads DGGITQSPKYLFRKEGQNVTLSCEQNLNHDAMYWYRQDPGQGLRLIYYSQIVNDFQKGDIAEGYSVSREKKESFPLTVTSAQKNPTAFYLCASSSLTALEAFFGQGTRLTVV.

The rearrangement joins TRBV7-8 to TRBJ1-5, with no clear D. Per germline, CDR1 SGHVS and CDR2 FQNEAQ. This CDR3 spans 16 amino acids. The V gene lost 4 bases and the J gene lost 0 bases, with 13 bases spanning the gap. The CDR3: CASSSIGRNSNQPQHF. DNA for the CDR3: TGTGCCAGCAGCTCTATTGGCAGGAATAGCAATCAGCCCCAGCATTTT.

Comment on this clone: One junction end disagrees with the germline gene, perhaps due to a read error. The J gene is TRBJ1-1, the V gene TRBV27; 7 bases match TRBD1. The CDR3 covers 16 residues. Germline V gene lookup returns CDR1 MNHEY and CDR2 SMNVEV (reference sequence). The CDR3 coding sequence is TGTGCCAGCACTTTAAGGGGGCAGGGAGTGAACACTGAAGCTTTCTTT. This sequence encodes CASTLRGQGVNTEAFF.

V gene TRBV18 combines with J gene TRBJ1-2; a possible D gene is TRBD1 (6 bases). Germline loops: CDR1 KGHSH, CDR2 LQKENI. The V and J ends lost 3 bases and 0 bases respectively, with 11 bases between them. The CDR3 consists of 15 residues. The CDR3 protein is CASSPEDRPNYGYTF. The CDR3 nucleotides are TGTGCCAGCTCACCCGAGGACAGACCTAACTATGGCTACACCTTC.

This rearrangement joins TRBV28 to TRBJ2-7; 7 nucleotides line up with TRBD1. This CDR3 is 13 amino acids long. J gave up 10 bases and V 3 bases, and 9 bases lay outside the gene matches. CDR1 is MDHEN and CDR2 is SYDVKM in the germline V gene. The CDR3 here is CASSLAQGPPQYF. The CDR3 DNA follows: TGTGCCAGCAGTTTGGCACAGGGGCCCCCCCAGTACTTC.